The table lists the clone carrying this TCR beta chain with a few counts. No antigen is known for it. This specimen comes from a study of T cell responses to AZD1222 COVID-19 vaccine. Notes on the study in general: Only 5 or 6 people who got AZD1222 tested seropositive at baseline.

Per the germline V gene, CDR1 is SGHVS and CDR2 is FQNEAQ. V was pared by 5 bases and J by 8 bases, with 9 bases of the junction left unmatched. The length of the CDR3 is 15 residues. Sequenced by immunoSEQ multiplex PCR; TCRdb stores in-frame clones only, minus some. The table shows about 110,000 clones, with 82% occurring only once. The chain links TRBV7-8 to TRBJ1-1, with TRBD1 identical over 12 bases. This sample comprised peripheral blood, obtained on day 0 of AZD1222 vaccination. This sequence was found in an adult in good health. The CDR3 DNA reads as TGTGCCAGCAGCCTAGGGACAGGGGGCCCGCTCGAAGCTTTCTTT. Amino acids: CASSLGTGGPLEAFF.